A selection of T cell receptor beta chains follows, all from one sample in a study of T cells in localized non-small cell lung cancer. Assay used: immunoSEQ multiplex PCR; TCRdb lists only in-frame clones, some missing. The repertoire has 3,000 to 4,500 clones, 20% to 25% of them found once; the top ten carry around 27%. This specimen was lung tumor tissue, taken before any cancer treatment. The receptors come from a woman aged 35 to 70 with stage I lung adenocarcinoma. CDR3s include the opening cysteine and the closing phenylalanine or tryptophan. D genes are given only for firm matches. Not all rows give a size; the values are once, few, many and, for expanded clones, a class.

j_call v_call clone_size d_call cdr3_nt cdr3_aa
TRBJ1-1 TRBV7-1 NA NA TGTGCCAGCAGCTCGTTCGCTGGGGCTCAAGCTTTCTTT CASSSFAGAQAFF
TRBJ1-5 TRBV11-3 few TRBD1 TGTGCCAGCAGCGCCGGGACAGGGGGGAATCAGCCCCAGCATTTT CASSAGTGGNQPQHF
TRBJ1-1 TRBV6-8 NA NA TGTGCCAGCTCCTGGGGGAACACTGAAGCTTTCTTT CASSWGNTEAFF
TRBJ2-3 TRBV6-8 few NA TGTGCCAGCAGTTTACTGGGGACTCGCACAGATACGCAGTATTTT CASSLLGTRTDTQYF
TRBJ2-2 TRBV29-1 NA TRBD1 TGCAGCATATGGACAGGGGGCACCGGGGAGCTGTTTTTT CSIWTGGTGELFF
TRBJ2-7 TRBV11-3 few NA TGTGCCAGCAGCTTAGTAACAGGTTCCTACGAGCAGTACTTC CASSLVTGSYEQYF
TRBJ2-7 TRBV19 NA NA TGTGCCAGTAGTATTGCGGGGTACGAGCAGTACTTC CASSIAGYEQYF
TRBJ2-5 TRBV11-3 many TRBD1 TGTGCCAGCAGCCCGGGGACAGTAGACCAAGAGACCCAGTACTTC CASSPGTVDQETQYF
TRBJ1-5 TRBV9 NA TRBD1 TGTGCCAGCAAGGGGACAGGGGGCTGGAATCAGCCCCAGCATTTT CASKGTGGWNQPQHF
TRBJ2-5 TRBV28 NA TRBD2 TGTGCCAGCAGTTCCCCTCCTAGCGGGAAAGAGACCCAGTACTTC CASSSPPSGKETQYF
TRBJ1-2 TRBV28 NA NA TGTGCCAGCAGTGAGGAGGGGTGGGACTATGGCTACACCTTC CASSEEGWDYGYTF